This T cell receptor (beta chain) was recorded in a study of T cell changes during pregnancy in multiple sclerosis. This clone was found once. Germline values: CDR1 SGHTA, CDR2 FQGTGA. This CDR3 spans 16 amino acids. The germline V and J ends were trimmed by 4 bases and 5 bases, with 18 bases remaining between them. Clones were read by immunoSEQ multiplex PCR, and TCRdb kept only the in-frame ones, dropping some. The table shows some 93,000 clones, with almost 95% occurring only once. This rearrangement joins TRBV7-3 to TRBJ2-1; D possibly corresponds to TRBD1 (5 bases). The source material was peripheral blood, sampled after pregnancy. The clonotype was recovered from a female donor with multiple sclerosis, enrolled in a pregnancy study. CDR3: CASSSRGVATHNEQFF. The CDR3 DNA is TGTGCCAGCAGCTCTAGGGGTGTGGCGACACACAATGAGCAGTTCTTC. The variable domain in full, completed from reference TRBV7-3 and TRBJ2-1, reads GAGVSQTPSNKVTEKGKYVELRCDPISGHTALYWYRQSLGQGPEFLIYFQGTGAADDSGLPNDRFFAVRPEGSVSTLKIQRTERGDSAVYLCASSSRGVATHNEQFFGPGTRLTVL.